This entry features one TCR beta chain sequence. Assignments of participants to cohorts depended upon their own reported clinical history. This CDR3 has 18 amino acids. The junction had 13 bases not matched to a gene; V was cut back by 4 bases and J by 4 bases. From germline, CDR1 is SNHLY and CDR2 FYNNEI. Measured with immunoSEQ multiplex PCR; TCRdb has only the in-frame clones, and not every one. The sample yields about 200,000 clones, roughly nine tenths seen once. The data belong to a study of blood T cell repertoires in COVID-19. Background on the study: T cells, B-cell-depleted T cells, or PBMCs provided the cDNA or gDNA that served as material.

Sequenced material: PBMCs or T cells enriched from blood (not recorded which). The chain carries TRBV2 and TRBJ2-5; 12 bases agree with TRBD2. The TCR sequence derives from a middle-aged woman with acute COVID-19. DNA for the CDR3: TGTGCCAGCAGTGGGCCTAGCGGGGGGGGCCCCGTGGGAGAGACCCAGTACTTC. Its protein product is CASSGPSGGGPVGETQYF. The full variable domain, in which reference TRBV2 and TRBJ2-5 provide the parts outside the CDR3, is EPEVTQTPSHQVTQMGQEVILRCVPISNHLYFYWYRQILGQKVEFLVSFYNNEISEKSEIFDDQFSVERPDGSNFTLKIRSTKLEDSAMYFCASSGPSGGGPVGETQYFGPGTRLLVL.